The 5 T cell receptor beta chains in this list originate from one sample, sequenced in a study of cytomegalovirus exposure and HLA in healthy donors. 13 Jbeta primers and 60 Vbeta primers were used for the PCR. TCRdb keeps only in-frame clones here, not all; method: immunoSEQ multiplex PCR. The top ten clones hold roughly 0.9% of a sample with around 100,000 clones, approximately 70% of them seen once. The sample comprised PBMCs. These receptors were obtained from a woman under 40 in good health and CMV-seronegative.

The CDR3 spells CACSRGESPLHF. DNA for the CDR3: TGTGCCTGTAGCAGGGGTGAATCACCCCTCCACTTT. This chain connects TRBV30 to TRBJ1-6, with D perhaps matching TRBD1 (6 bases). The CDR3 loop spans 12 amino acids. CDR1 is GTSNPN, CDR2 SVGIG, per germline (reference sequence). Trimming took 6 bases from V and 10 from J, leaving 13 bases between them. Using reference TRBV30 and TRBJ1-6 for the parts outside the CDR3, the full variable domain is SQTIHQWPATLVQPVGSPLSLECTVEGTSNPNLYWYRQAAGRGLQLLFYSVGIGQISSEVPQNLSASRPQDRQFILSSKKLLLSDSGFYLCACSRGESPLHFGNGTRLTVT.

The rearrangement links TRBV25-1 to TRBJ2-1; a weak D match, TRBD1 (6 bases). Per germline, CDR1 MGHDK and CDR2 SYGVNS. The V and J ends lost 9 bases and 0 bases respectively, with 15 bases between them. The CDR3 loop spans 15 amino acids. The CDR3 spells CASGPGESSYNEQFF. CDR3 nucleotide sequence: TGTGCCAGTGGACCAGGGGAGAGCTCCTACAATGAGCAGTTCTTC.

The J gene is TRBJ2-2, the V gene TRBV5-1; 7 bases map to TRBD2. Germline lookup yields CDR1 SGHRS and CDR2 YFSETQ. Losses at the gene ends were 0 bases for V and 9 bases for J; bases not matched to a gene: 14. This CDR3 spans 17 amino acids. As DNA, the CDR3 is TGCGCCAGCAGCTTGGCCGGGTCGGGAGGAAATCGGCGGGAGCTGTTTTTT. Protein product: CASSLAGSGGNRRELFF.

This rearrangement joins TRBV7-9 to TRBJ1-5, with 7 bases lining up with TRBD1. In germline, CDR1 is SEHNR, CDR2 FQNEAQ (reference sequence). This CDR3 is 14 amino acids long. The junction had 4 bases not matched to a gene; V was cut back by 5 bases and J by 3 bases. In DNA, the CDR3 is TGTGCCAGCAGCGACGGACAGGCCAATCAGCCCCAGCATTTT. Its protein is CASSDGQANQPQHF.

V gene TRBV2 combines with J gene TRBJ1-2; D might be TRBD1 (6 bases). Germline CDR1 and CDR2: SNHLY and FYNNEI. Trimming took 8 bases from V and 7 from J, leaving 20 bases between them. This CDR3 comprises 14 residues. CDR3: CASADEGVGSGYTF. For the CDR3, the DNA is TGTGCCAGCGCAGACGAGGGGGTTGGAAGTGGCTACACCTTC. The full variable domain, its missing parts supplied by reference TRBV2 and TRBJ1-2, is EPEVTQTPSHQVTQMGQEVILRCVPISNHLYFYWYRQILGQKVEFLVSFYNNEISEKSEIFDDQFSVERPDGSNFTLKIRSTKLEDSAMYFCASADEGVGSGYTFGSGTRLTVV.